This TCR beta chain was retrieved from a study of T cell changes during pregnancy in multiple sclerosis. Some clones are missing from TCRdb's copy, which holds only in-frame ones; the method was immunoSEQ multiplex PCR. Of tens of thousands of clones listed, approximately 92% were seen once; the top ten hold 1.3%. The CDR3 length is 16 residues. Germline-derived CDR1 and CDR2 are MNHNS and SASEGT. V gave up 2 bases and J gave up 4 bases; unmatched junction bases: 10. The material sequenced was peripheral blood. The V gene is TRBV6-1, the J gene TRBJ2-7; TRBD1 matches at 8 bases. This clonotype originated in a female donor with multiple sclerosis, enrolled in a pregnancy study. CDR3 sequence reads: CASSEFLGQGSYEQYF. CDR3 DNA: TGTGCCAGCAGTGAATTTTTAGGACAGGGATCTTACGAGCAGTACTTC.